Below are 9 T cell receptor beta chains sequenced from a single sample in a study of blood T cell repertoires in COVID-19. Profiling relied on immunoSEQ multiplex PCR, and the TCRdb table lists in-frame clones only, not all of them. The sample yields 100,000 to 120,000 clones, over 60% seen once. The material sequenced was peripheral blood. The receptors were gathered from a woman older than 75 with active or convalescent COVID-19.

This chain links TRBV4-2 with TRBJ2-7, with D tentatively TRBD2 (6 bases). The CDR3 spans 14 residues. Per the germline V gene, CDR1 is LGHNA and CDR2 is YNFKEQ. The V gene lost 2 bases and the J gene lost 0 bases, with 8 bases spanning the gap. The CDR3 protein is CASSQLAFSYEQYF. The CDR3 nucleotides are TGTGCCAGCAGCCAACTAGCGTTCTCCTACGAGCAGTACTTC.

The V gene is TRBV5-1, the J gene TRBJ2-3, with D perhaps matching TRBD2 (5 bases). CDR1 is SGHRS and CDR2 is YFSETQ in the germline V gene. Between the trimmed V and J ends, which lost 4 bases and 4 bases, there was a span of 16 bases. The CDR3 sequence is 15 residues long. The CDR3 sequence is CASSPDPGLADTQYF. CDR3 coding DNA: TGCGCCAGCAGCCCGGACCCGGGGTTGGCAGATACGCAGTATTTT.

The chain joins TRBV7-9 to TRBJ1-3; D is undetermined. The CDR3 has 16 amino acids. Germline V gene lookup returns CDR1 SEHNR and CDR2 FQNEAQ (reference sequence). V lost 5 bases and J 0 bases, leaving 14 bases between the germline ends. The CDR3 reads CASSLAHSYSGNTIYF. The CDR3 nucleotides are TGTGCCAGCAGCCTCGCGCACAGCTACTCTGGAAACACCATATATTTT.

The gene calls are TRBV5-4 and TRBJ2-7, with 8 nucleotides matching TRBD1. J lost 2 bases, V lost 3 bases, and 4 bases had no gene match. CDR1 is SGHNT and CDR2 is YYREEE in the germline V gene (reference sequence). There are 14 residues in the CDR3. The CDR3 bases are TGTGCCAGCAGCTCGAAACAGGGGGCCTACGAGCAGTACTTC. Encoded protein: CASSSKQGAYEQYF.

V is TRBV5-1 and J is TRBJ2-1; 9 bases are shared with TRBD1. In germline, CDR1 is SGHRS, CDR2 YFSETQ. The V and J ends lost 6 bases and 1 base, in that order; junction bases with no gene match: 5. This CDR3 comprises 15 residues. CDR3 in DNA: TGCGCCAGCAAACCGGGACAGGGTTCCTACAATGAGCAGTTCTTC. It yields the protein CASKPGQGSYNEQFF.

In this sample, this clone turned up a few times. V is TRBV30 and J is TRBJ2-1; D perhaps matches TRBD2 (6 bases). From germline, CDR1 is GTSNPN and CDR2 SVGIG (reference sequence). The CDR3 totals 13 residues. Deletions cut 2 bases from V and 9 bases from J, with 14 bases between. The CDR3 sequence: CAWSLAGSSEQFF. The CDR3 DNA reads as TGTGCCTGGAGTTTGGCCGGGAGTTCTGAGCAGTTCTTC.

In this sample, this clone turned up a few times. The V call is TRBV28, the J call TRBJ1-2, with 12 bases aligning to TRBD1. Per germline, CDR1 MDHEN and CDR2 SYDVKM. Germline trimming cut 4 bases from V and 5 bases from J; bases unmatched to any gene: 5. The CDR3 has 15 amino acids. CDR3 protein: CASSSGTGGGYGYTF. Written as DNA, the CDR3 is TGTGCCAGCAGTTCCGGGACAGGGGGCGGATATGGCTACACCTTC.

The V gene is TRBV4-1, the J gene TRBJ1-1; 7 positions match TRBD1. The CDR3 covers 18 residues. J lost 4 bases, V lost 1 base, and 15 bases had no gene match. CDR1 is MGHRA, CDR2 YSYEKL, per germline. CDR3 coding DNA: TGCGCCAGCAGCCAAGTGTCGGGTAGTACAGGGGCCGGCACTGAAGCTTTCTTT. It specifies CASSQVSGSTGAGTEAFF.

This chain connects TRBV9 to TRBJ2-3; D may be TRBD2 (6 bases). In germline, CDR1 is SGDLS, CDR2 YYNGEE. Trimming stripped 3 bases from V and 3 bases from J, with 17 bases between. The CDR3 has 16 amino acids. CDR3: CASSGSAGMITDTQYF. The CDR3, as DNA: TGTGCCAGCAGCGGGTCGGCGGGAATGATTACAGATACGCAGTATTTT.